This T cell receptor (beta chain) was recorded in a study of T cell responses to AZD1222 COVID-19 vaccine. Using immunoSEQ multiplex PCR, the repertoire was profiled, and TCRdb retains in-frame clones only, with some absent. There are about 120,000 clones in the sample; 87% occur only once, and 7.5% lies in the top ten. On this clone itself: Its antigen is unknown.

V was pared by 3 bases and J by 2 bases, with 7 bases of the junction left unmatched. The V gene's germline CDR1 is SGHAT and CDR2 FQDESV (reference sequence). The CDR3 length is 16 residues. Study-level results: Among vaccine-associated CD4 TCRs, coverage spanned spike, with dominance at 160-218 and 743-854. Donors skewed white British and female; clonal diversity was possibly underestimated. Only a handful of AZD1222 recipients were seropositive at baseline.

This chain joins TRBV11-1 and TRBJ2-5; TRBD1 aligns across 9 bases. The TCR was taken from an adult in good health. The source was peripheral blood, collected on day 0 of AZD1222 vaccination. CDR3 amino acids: CASSLGTGTIQETQYF. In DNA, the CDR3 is TGTGCCAGCAGCTTGGGGACAGGGACCATACAAGAGACCCAGTACTTC.